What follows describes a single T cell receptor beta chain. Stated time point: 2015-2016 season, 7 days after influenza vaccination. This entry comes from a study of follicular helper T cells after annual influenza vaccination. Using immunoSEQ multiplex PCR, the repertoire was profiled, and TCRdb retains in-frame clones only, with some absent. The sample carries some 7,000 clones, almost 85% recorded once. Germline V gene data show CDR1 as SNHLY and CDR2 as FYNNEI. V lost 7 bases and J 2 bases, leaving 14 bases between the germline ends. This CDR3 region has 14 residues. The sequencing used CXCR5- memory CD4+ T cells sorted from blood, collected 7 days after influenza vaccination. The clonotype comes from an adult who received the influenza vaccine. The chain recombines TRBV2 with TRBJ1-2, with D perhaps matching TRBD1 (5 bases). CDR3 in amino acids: CASNDGGLNYGYTF. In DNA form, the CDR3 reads TGTGCCAGCAACGACGGGGGGTTGAACTATGGCTACACCTTC.